This T cell receptor (beta chain) was documented in a study of a mutant IDH1 vaccine in newly diagnosed glioma (dated by TCRdb to the early 2020s). Looking at the study overall: Across visits V03 through V10, patients got a total of eight vaccinations, given in weeks 1, 3, 5, 7, 11, 15, 19 and 23. The roughly 30 treated patients were roughly 62% male and 37.5% female, with a mean age of around 40 years. Vaccination began 4-6 weeks after radiotherapy alone, or alongside temozolomide cycles in the chemotherapy-containing groups. Prior to enrollment, standard therapy consisting of radiotherapy alone, temozolomide alone, or radiochemotherapy with temozolomide had been administered to patients, with the combination being received by most patients. Longitudinal TCRB deep sequencing was performed for about 25 treated patients wherever samples were available for exploratory analyses. Peripheral blood was collected at six visits: V03 (baseline), V05, V07, V10, V12 and V13.

Library prep was done by the immunoSEQ multiplex PCR assay. Following the manufacturer's protocol, the hsTCRB Kit was used to amplify rearranged TCR beta chain sequences. Sequencing of TCRB libraries was carried out on an Illumina MiSeq. Processing in the source paper ran as follows. The proprietary platform of the kit vendor was used for demultiplexing, trimming and gene mapping. TCRdb took over this immuneACCESS table, retaining in-frame rearrangements with V and J assigned. Such tables are incomplete; in checked studies, under half of the missing clones stem from an unresolved V gene, and the remainder is unexplained. V, J and clone size reflect that table, while D and trimming were determined from the DNA. For this sample there are about 120,000 clones; roughly 75% appear just once. 5% to 7% of the sample belongs to the ten largest clones. With respect to this clone: Its specific antigen is unknown. Qualities for individual bases were not recorded, and no much larger clone is one base off.

CDR1 and CDR2, looked up from the germline V gene (reference sequence), are SEHNR and FQNEAQ. V trim: 5 bases; J trim: 3 bases; unmatched bases: 6. The CDR3 numbers 14 residues from cysteine through phenylalanine. Only the CDR3 portion is preserved as DNA: 42 bases, with reading frame beginning at the first base. In the paper's terms, the time point label means: week 11, during vaccination. Each vaccine dose, consisting of 300 ug of a 20-mer mutant IDH1 peptide in Montanide, was administered subcutaneously with topical imiquimod. The donors had newly diagnosed IDH1-mutant astrocytomas of WHO grade 3 or 4 that showed loss of nuclear ATRX. The samples were drawn from NOA16, a multicentre, single-arm, open-label phase I trial in Germany that tested a mutant IDH1 peptide vaccine in humans for the first time. Genomic DNA for TCRB sequencing was extracted from EDTA blood using the DNeasy Blood and Tissue Kit.

What the authors observed across the whole study: Immune responses induced by the vaccine were seen in around 93% of patients across multiple MHC alleles. Pseudoprogression appeared unrelated to alterations in the top peripheral T cell clonotypes detected by TCRB sequencing. The authors stated that sample limitations prevented analyses of patient blood samples from being reproduced. PBMC samples for TCRB deep sequencing were selected based on availability.

The sequence was collected from a man aged 40-49 years with glioma. The chain couples TRBV7-9 to TRBJ2-5, and 7 bases in between align with TRBD1. This material consisted of PBMCs, taken from a glioma patient whose treatment included an IDH1 peptide vaccine. The base sequence is TGTGCCAGCAGCAGAGGACAGGACGAAGAGACCCAGTACTTC. This yields the protein CASSRGQDEETQYF. The CDR3, completed at both ends by the reference TRBV7-9 and TRBJ2-5 genes, gives the full variable domain DTGVSQNPRHKITKRGQNVTFRCDPISEHNRLYWYRQTLGQGPEFLTYFQNEAQLEKSRLLSDRFSAERPKGSFSTLEIQRTEQGDSAMYLCASSRGQDEETQYFGPGTRLLVL.